The entry that follows covers one TCR beta chain sequence. The antigen is undetermined. Generated by immunoSEQ multiplex PCR, the TCRdb table keeps only in-frame clones and is missing some. The data show a few hundred thousand clones, with more than 85% seen just once and roughly 0.51% held by the top ten. CDR1 is MNHEY and CDR2 is SVGAGI in the germline V gene. V was trimmed by 5 bases and J by 10 bases, leaving 14 bases between them. The CDR3 has 12 residues. The entry originates in a study of T cell responses to AZD1222 COVID-19 vaccine. Notes on the study in general: Most donors were white British, females outnumbered males, and clonal diversity was possibly underestimated. Targets within unmutated variant regions were reportedly found for nearly half of spike-specific TCRs.

Sequences were derived from peripheral blood, sampled on day 0 of AZD1222 vaccination. The chain carries TRBV6-5 and TRBJ1-1, with D perhaps matching TRBD1 (5 bases). The origin of this receptor is an adult in good health. The CDR3 loop is CASSPKGPGAFF. The CDR3 DNA sequence: TGTGCCAGCAGTCCAAAGGGACCCGGAGCTTTCTTT.